The 8 T cell receptor beta chains reported below all come from one sample, sequenced in a study of shared clonotypes between healthy human individuals. Libraries were prepared by immunoSEQ multiplex PCR; TCRdb keeps only in-frame clonotypes and omits some of them. In the table there are about 450,000 clones, 65% to 80% of which are singletons. The sequencing sample was made of PBMCs. Receptors originate from a woman in her 40s in good health. Some clones in this sample may be carry-over from other donors' samples.

This chain links TRBV6-1 with TRBJ2-7; 9 nucleotides agree with TRBD1. After removal of 0 bases from V and 6 bases from J, the junction contained 9 bases not matched to a gene. CDR3 length equals 16 residues. Looked up from germline, CDR1 is MNHNS and CDR2 is SASEGT. The CDR3, as DNA: TGTGCCAGCAGTGAAGCTGCGGGACAGGGAGGCGCCGAGCAGTACTTC. Translated, it gives CASSEAAGQGGAEQYF.

J is TRBJ2-1 and V is TRBV5-1, with 8 bases lining up with TRBD1. With V trimmed by 4 bases and J by 8 bases, 5 bases remained unmatched. The CDR3 is 13 amino acids. CDR1 and CDR2 (germline): SGHRS, YFSETQ. As DNA, the CDR3 is TGCGCCAGCAGCGTACAGGGGGGCGATGAGCAGTTCTTC. Translation gives CASSVQGGDEQFF.

A few counts support this clone. The V call is TRBV19, the J call TRBJ1-1; tentative D call: TRBD1 (6 bases). This CDR3 comprises 15 residues. Germline V gene data show CDR1 as LNHDA and CDR2 as SQIVND (reference sequence). Deletions cut 3 bases from V and 2 bases from J, with 13 bases between. DNA for the CDR3: TGTGCCAGTAGTATTTCGGTGACAGGAAACACTGAAGCTTTCTTT. It specifies CASSISVTGNTEAFF.

The chain combines TRBV6-6 with TRBJ1-4; 9 bases fit TRBD1. Germline CDR1 reads MNHNY; CDR2 reads SVGAGI (reference sequence). This CDR3 is built from 16 residues. Losses at the gene ends were 2 bases for V and 6 bases for J; bases not matched to a gene: 7. The CDR3 sequence is CASSYSRGQGYEKLFF. The CDR3 DNA is TGTGCCAGCAGTTACAGCCGGGGACAGGGATATGAAAAACTGTTTTTT.

V usage is TRBV5-4 and J usage is TRBJ2-3, with TRBD2 as a possible D gene (6 bases). The V end was cut by 4 bases, the J end by 1 base, with 10 bases between. The germline V gene encodes CDR1 SGHNT and CDR2 YYREEE (reference sequence). The CDR3 loop spans 14 amino acids. The CDR3 region is CASSPSGGTDTQYF. DNA of the CDR3: TGTGCCAGCAGCCCTTCGGGGGGCACAGATACGCAGTATTTT.

The CDR3 region has the DNA TGTGCCAGCAGCTCGCGACTAGCGGGAGTCTCCTACGAGCAGTACTTC. Encoded protein: CASSSRLAGVSYEQYF. The chain carries TRBV7-6 and TRBJ2-7; 12 bases map to TRBD2. CDR3 size: 16 residues. Germline-derived CDR1 and CDR2 are SGHVS and FNYEAQ. V lost 4 bases to trimming and J lost 0 bases; unmatched junction nucleotides: 4.

The chain has TRBV7-2 and TRBJ2-7, with 8 bases fitting TRBD1. J was trimmed by 3 bases and V by 7 bases; bases with no gene match: 8. CDR1 and CDR2 from the germline V gene are SGHTA and FQGNSA. The CDR3 consists of 14 residues. The CDR3 here is CASKYRGQDYEQYF. CDR3 sequence (DNA): TGTGCCAGCAAGTATCGGGGACAGGACTACGAGCAGTACTTC.

The chain links TRBV9 to TRBJ2-2; no firm D call. The CDR3 contains 11 residues. Germline-derived CDR1 and CDR2 are SGDLS and YYNGEE. Trimming cost V 0 bases and J 6 bases, with 0 bases left between them. In DNA form, the CDR3 reads TGTGCCAGCAGCGTAGCCGGGGAGCTGTTTTTT. This gives the protein CASSVAGELFF. Variable domain in full (rest from reference TRBV9 and TRBJ2-2): DSGVTQTPKHLITATGQRVTLRCSPRSGDLSVYWYQQSLDQGLQFLIQYYNGEERAKGNILERFSAQQFPDLHSELNLSSLELGDSALYFCASSVAGELFFGEGSRLTVL.